The 7 T cell receptor beta chains presented below share a single source sample, sequenced in a study of blood T cell repertoires in COVID-19 (TCRdb year 2020). Preparation of the library involved the immunoSEQ multiplex PCR assay. The table was pulled from immuneACCESS by TCRdb, which kept in-frame rearrangements only. Such tables lose some clones; where checked, under half of the loss comes from unresolved V genes, and the rest has no known cause. The sample data list roughly 140,000 clones, and roughly nine tenths of these were observed just once. More than 14% of the sample belongs to the ten largest clones. What was sequenced was peripheral blood. The receptors were gathered from a woman between 40 and 50 years old with acute or convalescent COVID-19.

The chain is built from TRBV5-4 and TRBJ1-2, with 8 positions matching TRBD1. Trimming at V came to 3 bases and at J to 4 bases, leaving 8 bases not matched to a gene. The CDR3 is made up of 15 amino acids. The germline gives CDR1 SGHNT, CDR2 YYREEE (reference sequence). CDR3 protein: CASSSTGTGSYGYTF. The CDR3 DNA sequence: TGTGCCAGCAGCTCCACCGGGACAGGATCCTATGGCTACACCTTC.

The chain recombines TRBV29-1 with TRBJ1-5; 8 bases match TRBD1. The CDR3 is 14 residues long. In germline, CDR1 is SQVTM, CDR2 ANQGSEA. The junction had 6 bases not matched to a gene; V was cut back by 7 bases and J by 1 base. CDR3 nucleotide sequence: TGCAGCGCCCGGACAGGGTGGAGCAATCAGCCCCAGCATTTT. It yields the protein CSARTGWSNQPQHF.

This chain links TRBV30 with TRBJ1-4; 10 positions agree with TRBD1. V shed 4 bases and J 7 bases; nucleotides not matched to a gene: 9. The CDR3 spans 15 residues. Germline CDR1 and CDR2: GTSNPN and SVGIG (reference sequence). CDR3 DNA: TGTGCCTGGACCTCTCCCGGGACAGGGGTTGAAAAACTGTTTTTT. This gives the protein CAWTSPGTGVEKLFF.

The chain carries TRBV3-1 (or the pseudogene TRBV3-2) and TRBJ2-3; no firm D call. The CDR3 totals 18 residues. Germline V gene lookup returns CDR1 LGHDT and CDR2 YNNKEL (reference sequence). With 0 bases removed from V and 0 bases from J, the gap between germline ends came to 16 bases. The CDR3 DNA sequence: TGTGCCAGCAGCCAAGATGGGCGCCAGCAAATAAGCACAGATACGCAGTATTTT. Protein product: CASSQDGRQQISTDTQYF.

The rearrangement uses TRBV18 and TRBJ1-1; weak D call: TRBD1 (5 bases). The V gene's germline CDR1 is KGHSH and CDR2 LQKENI. The CDR3 has 13 amino acids. The V gene lost 3 bases and the J gene lost 5 bases, with 10 bases spanning the gap. In nucleotides, the CDR3 is TGTGCCAGCTCACCCAAACAGGAGACTGAAGCTTTCTTT. Amino acids: CASSPKQETEAFF.

This clone was recorded only once. The V gene is TRBV29-1, the J gene TRBJ1-2; 9 bases align to TRBD1. The CDR3 spans 15 residues. Germline V CDR1 and CDR2: SQVTM, ANQGSEA. V shed 3 bases, J shed 7 bases, and the junction held 12 bases outside the gene matches. CDR3 bases: TGCAGCGTTGATTTTGGGCCGGGACAGGGTTTTGGCTACACCTTC. It translates to CSVDFGPGQGFGYTF.

The rearrangement uses TRBV6-5 and TRBJ2-2; D might be TRBD2 (6 bases). Trimming shortened V by 6 bases and J by 6 bases, and 11 bases separated the two germline ends. Germline V CDR1 and CDR2: MNHEY, SVGAGI. The CDR3 length is 13 residues. CDR3 protein: CASSPTSPGELFF. The CDR3 coding sequence is TGTGCCAGCAGCCCCACTAGCCCCGGGGAGCTGTTTTTT.